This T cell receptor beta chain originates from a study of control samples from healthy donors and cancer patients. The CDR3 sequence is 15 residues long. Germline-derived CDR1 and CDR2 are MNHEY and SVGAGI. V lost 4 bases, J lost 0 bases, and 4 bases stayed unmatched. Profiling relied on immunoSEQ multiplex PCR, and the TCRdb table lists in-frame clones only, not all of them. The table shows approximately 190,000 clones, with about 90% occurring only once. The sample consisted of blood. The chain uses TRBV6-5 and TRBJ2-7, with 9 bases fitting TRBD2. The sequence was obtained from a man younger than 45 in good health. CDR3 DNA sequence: TGTGCCAGCAGTTCGCGGACTAGCGTCTCCTACGAGCAGTACTTC. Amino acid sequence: CASSSRTSVSYEQYF.